This TCR beta chain emerged from a study of Graves' ophthalmopathy and Graves' hyperthyroidism. This clonotype has at least ten counts. TCR beta CDR3 amplification used RNA transcripts. After a first-round RT-PCR with HTBI primers, a second-round multiplex PCR was run. MiXCR was run by TCRdb on the multiplex PCR reads, yielding one entry per CDR3 protein. Counted here are roughly 350,000 distinct CDR3 sequences, approximately 18% occurring once; the ten biggest clones make up around 2.4%. Sequenced material: peripheral blood. The source of this sequence is an adult woman with stable Graves' hyperthyroidism.

CDR3 protein: CASSFETSWTRTYEQYF. CDR3 coding DNA: TGTGCCAGCAGCTTCGAGACGTCCTGGACTAGAACCTACGAGCAGTACTTC. This chain links TRBV11-1 with TRBJ2-7; 7 bases are a match to TRBD2. CDR1 and CDR2 (germline): SGHAT, FQDESV (reference sequence). Losses at the gene ends were 3 bases for V and 2 bases for J; bases not matched to a gene: 13. The CDR3 consists of 17 residues.